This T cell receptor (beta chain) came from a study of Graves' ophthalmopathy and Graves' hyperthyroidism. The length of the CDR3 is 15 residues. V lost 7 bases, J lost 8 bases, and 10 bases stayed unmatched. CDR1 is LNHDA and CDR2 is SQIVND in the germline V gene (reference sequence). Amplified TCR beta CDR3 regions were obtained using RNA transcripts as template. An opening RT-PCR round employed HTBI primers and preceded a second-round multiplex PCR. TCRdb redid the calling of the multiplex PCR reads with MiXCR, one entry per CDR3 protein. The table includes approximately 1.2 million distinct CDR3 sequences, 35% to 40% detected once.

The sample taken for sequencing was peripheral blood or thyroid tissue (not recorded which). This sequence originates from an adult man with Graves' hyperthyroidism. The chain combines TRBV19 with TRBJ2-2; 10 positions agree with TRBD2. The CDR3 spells CASTELAGVTGELFF. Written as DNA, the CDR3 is TGTGCCAGTACGGAGCTAGCGGGAGTTACGGGGGAGCTGTTTTTT.